This is a list of T cell receptor beta chains from one sample in a study of blood T cells in healthy people across ages. Each CDR3 protein is one row after TCRdb ran MiXCR on the 5' RACE reads. Of around 820,000 distinct CDR3 sequences in the sample, approximately 25% were seen once. The sample was also linked to a second study, of T cells of mothers and their children.

Sequenced sample: blood. Receptor source: a boy between 10 and 17 years old in good health. Both conserved end residues are part of each CDR3. The D gene is left open where the match is weak. Some rows mark clone size as missing; the rest say once, few, many or name a class of expanded clone.

>TRBV12-3/TRBV12-4|-|TRBJ2-5|-
CASSFDRFSETQYF
TGTGCCAGCAGTTTCGACCGCTTCTCCGAGACCCAGTACTTC
>TRBV21-1|-|TRBJ1-5|few
CASSKGNRGHPYSNQPQHF
TGTGCCAGCAGCAAAGGGAACAGGGGGCACCCTTATAGCAATCAGCCCCAGCATTTT
>TRBV7-6|-|TRBJ2-1|-
CASSNDRGGEQFF
TGTGCCAGCAGCAATGACAGGGGAGGGGAGCAGTTCTTC
>TRBV29-1|-|TRBJ2-5|few
CSVLGLPRVEETQYF
TGCAGCGTTTTGGGGTTACCTCGCGTGGAGGAGACCCAGTACTTC
>TRBV3-1|-|TRBJ2-6|-
CASSQESPGANVLTF
TGTGCCAGCAGCCAAGAGTCTCCTGGGGCCAACGTCCTGACTTTC
>TRBV29-1|-|TRBJ2-7|-
CSVTWQGVQYF
TGCAGCGTTACTTGGCAGGGAGTGCAGTACTTC
>TRBV4-3|-|TRBJ2-5|few
CASSQGWGVGEETQYF
TGCGCCAGCAGCCAAGGCTGGGGCGTTGGAGAAGAGACCCAGTACTTC
>TRBV10-3|TRBD2|TRBJ2-1|-
CAISTSGYNEQFF
TGTGCCATCAGTACTAGCGGATACAATGAGCAGTTCTTC
>TRBV12-3/TRBV12-4|-|TRBJ2-7|few
CASSLITAYEQYF
TGTGCCAGCAGTTTAATCACTGCCTACGAGCAGTACTTC
>TRBV20-1|-|TRBJ2-7|few
CSAFRDSYEQYF
TGCAGTGCTTTTAGGGACTCCTACGAGCAGTACTTC
>TRBV2|-|TRBJ2-1|-
CASKERYSYNEQFF
TGTGCCAGCAAAGAGAGGTACTCCTACAATGAGCAGTTCTTC
>TRBV30|-|TRBJ1-1|-
CAWQADIEAFF
TGTGCCTGGCAGGCGGACATTGAAGCTTTCTTT
>TRBV28|TRBD2|TRBJ2-3|few
CASSSRMSGGTDTQYF
TGTGCCAGCAGTAGTAGGATGAGCGGGGGGACAGATACGCAGTATTTT
>TRBV12-3/TRBV12-4|-|TRBJ2-4|-
CASSLSTKNIQYF
TGTGCCAGCAGTTTATCGACCAAAAACATTCAGTACTTC
>TRBV13|-|TRBJ2-6|few
CASTPIGANVLTF
TGTGCCAGCACCCCCATTGGGGCCAACGTCCTGACTTTC
>TRBV7-9|-|TRBJ2-7|-
CASSSPEGSPYEQYF
TGTGCCAGCAGCTCCCCTGAGGGCAGTCCCTACGAGCAGTACTTC
>TRBV19|-|TRBJ2-5|-
CASSIEYQETQYF
TGTGCCAGTAGTATTGAGTACCAAGAGACCCAGTACTTC
>TRBV29-1|-|TRBJ2-3|-
CSVVGQTSPRYTDTQYF
TGCAGCGTTGTTGGGCAGACGTCGCCTAGATACACAGATACGCAGTATTTT
>TRBV2|TRBD1|TRBJ2-5|-
CASRHTGDETQYF
TGTGCCAGCAGGCATACAGGGGACGAGACCCAGTACTTC
>TRBV6-6|-|TRBJ2-1|-
CAGSYAGGYNEQFF
TGTGCCGGCAGTTACGCGGGTGGCTACAATGAGCAGTTCTTC
>TRBV6-2/TRBV6-3|-|TRBJ1-5|-
CASSYSNSNQPQHF
TGTGCCAGCAGTTACTCGAATAGCAATCAGCCCCAGCATTTT
>TRBV7-9|-|TRBJ2-7|-
CASRRMGSEQYF
TGTGCCAGCCGCCGAATGGGGTCCGAGCAGTACTTC
>TRBV15|TRBD2|TRBJ2-1|-
CATGGGRGVTYNEQFF
TGTGCCACCGGTGGCGGGCGGGGGGTCACATACAATGAGCAGTTCTTC
>TRBV6-5|-|TRBJ1-4|-
CASSLLAQPNEKLFF
TGTGCCAGCAGTTTACTCGCACAGCCCAATGAAAAACTGTTTTTT
>TRBV7-9|-|TRBJ2-7|-
CASTRPESYEQYF
TGTGCCAGCACTAGACCAGAGAGCTACGAGCAGTACTTC
>TRBV21-1|-|TRBJ1-2|many
CASTATPPGGVRNGYTF
TGTGCCAGTACGGCGACCCCTCCAGGGGGCGTCAGGAATGGCTACACCTTC
>TRBV20-1|-|TRBJ1-1|-
CSARDPPLVKTEAFF
TGCAGTGCTAGAGATCCTCCCCTGGTTAAGACTGAAGCTTTCTTT